The clone carrying this T cell receptor (beta chain) was seen a handful of times. The antigen is unknown. This sample was taken from a study of T cells in Graves' hyperthyroidism and ophthalmopathy. Study results and limitations: Onset of ophthalmopathy came a median roughly 6.4 months after the model predicted it.

Absent ophthalmopathy progression within 18 months defined stable Graves' hyperthyroidism. Each 10 ml fresh peripheral blood draw supplied the PBMCs. Template material for amplifying TCR beta CDR3 regions consisted of RNA transcripts. Primed by the HTBI set, a first-round RT-PCR was run on the TCR CDR3. MiXCR was run by TCRdb on the multiplex PCR reads, yielding one entry per CDR3 protein. This table has approximately 400,000 distinct CDR3 sequences, more than 13% appearing once. V was trimmed by 3 bases and J by 2 bases, leaving 10 bases between them. The CDR3 consists of 13 residues. Germline CDR1 and CDR2: GTSNPN and SVGIG (reference sequence).

The sequenced material came from blood. The clonotype comes from a woman aged 25 to 39 with Graves' hyperthyroidism. This rearrangement joins TRBV30 to TRBJ1-2; D gene unclear. The CDR3 nucleotides read TGTGCCTGGAGGGCAGGAGGGAACTATGGCTACACCTTC. Amino acids: CAWRAGGNYGYTF.